This TCR beta chain is from a study of T cell changes during pregnancy in multiple sclerosis. Germline CDR1 and CDR2: SGHDT and YYEEEE. This CDR3 spans 13 amino acids. Trimming took off 2 bases at V and 5 bases at J, with 10 bases between the two ends. Libraries were prepared by immunoSEQ multiplex PCR; TCRdb keeps only in-frame clonotypes and omits some of them. The sample holds under 95,000 clones, 80% to 95% seen once. This TCR came from a female donor with multiple sclerosis, enrolled in a pregnancy study. The rearrangement joins TRBV5-6 to TRBJ2-5, with D perhaps matching TRBD1 (6 bases). The starting material was CD4+ T cells from peripheral blood mononuclear cells, obtained before pregnancy. The CDR3 sequence: CASSLQGRETQYF. CDR3 sequence (DNA): TGTGCCAGCAGCTTACAGGGCCGGGAGACCCAGTACTTC. Looking up the rest from reference TRBV5-6 and TRBJ2-5 gives the full variable domain: DAGVTQSPTHLIKTRGQQVTLRCSPKSGHDTVSWYQQALGQGPQFIFQYYEEEERQRGNFPDRFSGHQFPNYSSELNVNALLLGDSALYLCASSLQGRETQYFGPGTRLLVL.